This is a list of T cell receptor beta chains from one sample in a study of OX40 agonist ivuxolimab in advanced cancers. Profiled with immunoSEQ multiplex PCR; TCRdb holds only in-frame clones, not every one. The sample comprises 77,000 or so clones, around 93% of which are singletons, and approximately 0.3% rests with the top ten. Source: CD4+ or CD8+ T cells sorted from blood, taken in a trial of the OX40 agonist ivuxolimab. The receptor source for this set is an adult with an advanced solid tumor such as melanoma, head and neck, liver or kidney cancer. Each CDR3 is given with its conserved first and last residue. D genes are given only for firm matches.

NA	TRBV4-3	TRBJ2-3	CASRPSTGSADTQYF	TGCGCCAGCAGGCCAAGTACGGGGAGCGCAGATACGCAGTATTTT
NA	TRBV7-9	TRBJ2-1	CASSLEGRGDEQFF	TGTGCCAGCAGCTTAGAGGGTCGTGGCGATGAGCAGTTCTTC
NA	TRBV28	TRBJ2-7	CASSSQDLTGQYF	TGTGCCAGCAGTTCCCAGGACCTAACGGGGCAGTACTTC
NA	TRBV28	TRBJ1-1	CATGTGGVNTEAFF	TGTGCCACCGGCACGGGGGGCGTGAACACTGAAGCTTTCTTT
NA	TRBV7-9	TRBJ2-7	CASSQPTDYEQYF	TGTGCCAGCAGCCAGCCCACAGACTACGAGCAGTACTTC
NA	TRBV5-1	TRBJ2-2	CASSLGGDTGELFF	TGCGCCAGCAGCTTGGGAGGGGACACCGGGGAGCTGTTTTTT
NA	TRBV7-7	TRBJ2-7	CASSATGVYEQYF	TGTGCCAGCAGCGCTACAGGAGTATACGAGCAGTACTTC
NA	TRBV6-5	TRBJ1-1	CASTRNLNTEAFF	TGTGCCAGCACCAGAAACTTGAACACTGAAGCTTTCTTT
TRBD1	TRBV6-6	TRBJ2-1	CASSQQGAPYNEQFF	TGTGCCAGCAGTCAACAGGGGGCCCCCTACAATGAGCAGTTCTTC
NA	TRBV19	TRBJ1-6	CASSIDLDDSPLHF	TGTGCCAGTAGTATAGATCTCGACGATTCACCCCTCCACTTT